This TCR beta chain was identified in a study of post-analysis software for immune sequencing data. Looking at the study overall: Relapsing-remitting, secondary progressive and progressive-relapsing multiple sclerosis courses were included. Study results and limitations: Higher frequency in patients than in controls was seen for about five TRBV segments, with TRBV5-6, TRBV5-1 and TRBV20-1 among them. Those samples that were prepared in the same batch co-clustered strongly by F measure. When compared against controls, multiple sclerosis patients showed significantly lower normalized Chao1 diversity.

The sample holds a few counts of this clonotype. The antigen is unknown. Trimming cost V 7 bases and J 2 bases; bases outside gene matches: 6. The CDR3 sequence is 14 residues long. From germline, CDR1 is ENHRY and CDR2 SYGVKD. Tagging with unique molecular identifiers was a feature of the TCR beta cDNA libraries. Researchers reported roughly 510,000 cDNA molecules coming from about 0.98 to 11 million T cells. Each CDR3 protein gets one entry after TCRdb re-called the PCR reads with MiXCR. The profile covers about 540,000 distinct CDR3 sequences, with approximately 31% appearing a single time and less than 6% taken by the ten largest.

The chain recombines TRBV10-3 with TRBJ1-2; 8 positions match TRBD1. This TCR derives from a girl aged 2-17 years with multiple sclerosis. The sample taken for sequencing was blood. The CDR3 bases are TGTGCCATCACCGACGGACAGGGAAACTATGGCTACACCTTC. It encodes CAITDGQGNYGYTF.